These 9 T cell receptor beta chains share one sample of origin, sequenced in a study of blood T cell repertoires in COVID-19. TCRdb's copy holds only in-frame clones and misses some; the assay was immunoSEQ multiplex PCR. This table holds about 200,000 clones, around four fifths found once. The sequenced sample consisted of peripheral blood. The receptors were sampled from a man aged 40-49 years with acute or convalescent COVID-19.

This clone was found once. The V gene is TRBV7-8, the J gene TRBJ1-2, with D unresolved. V gave up 6 bases and J gave up 2 bases, with 10 bases separating them. Germline V CDR1 and CDR2: SGHVS, FQNEAQ. The CDR3 sequence is 13 residues long. The CDR3 DNA reads TGTGCCAGCAGTCAACAGCAGAACTATGGCTACACCTTC. This codes for CASSQQQNYGYTF.

The genes are TRBV7-2 and TRBJ2-7; 8 nucleotides align to TRBD2. Per the germline V gene, CDR1 is SGHTA and CDR2 is FQGNSA. With 4 bases clipped from V and 5 bases from J, the junction kept 13 bases outside the gene matches. This CDR3 spans 16 amino acids. The DNA of the CDR3 is TGTGCCAGCAGCTCCCCCAACAGCGGGAGTGGGAACGAGCAGTACTTC. It encodes CASSSPNSGSGNEQYF. Full variable domain (remainder filled in from reference TRBV7-2 and TRBJ2-7): GAGVSQSPSNKVTEKGKDVELRCDPISGHTALYWYRQSLGQGLEFLIYFQGNSAPDKSGLPSDRFSAERTGGSVSTLTIQRTQQEDSAVYLCASSSPNSGSGNEQYFGPGTRLTVT.

The chain uses TRBV7-3 and TRBJ2-7; D might be TRBD2 (5 bases). The CDR3 loop spans 15 amino acids. Germline assignment: CDR1 SGHTA and CDR2 FQGTGA. Trimming took 4 bases from V and 0 from J, leaving 13 bases between them. The CDR3 DNA reads as TGTGCCAGCAGCTCGGACGGACTCATCTCCTACGAGCAGTACTTC. Its protein is CASSSDGLISYEQYF.

The chain joins TRBV25-1 to TRBJ1-2; weak D call: TRBD1 (6 bases). The V end lost 5 bases, the J end lost 6 bases, and 10 bases lay between the germline ends. The CDR3 consists of 12 residues. Germline CDR1 and CDR2: MGHDK and SYGVNS. The DNA of the CDR3 is TGTGCCAGCAGTACAACAGGGAATGGCTACACCTTC. As protein: CASSTTGNGYTF.

The V call is TRBV12-3 or TRBV12-4, the J call TRBJ1-4; D remains unclear. This CDR3 has 11 residues. Trimming removed 6 bases from V and 6 bases from J, with 5 bases in between. CDR3 nucleotide sequence: TGTGCCAGCAGCCCGGATGAAAAACTGTTTTTT. This translates into CASSPDEKLFF.

The chain recombines TRBV15 with TRBJ1-2; tentatively, D is TRBD1 (5 bases). Germline V gene lookup returns CDR1 LNHNV and CDR2 YYDKDF (reference sequence). V was trimmed by 0 bases and J by 8 bases, leaving 16 bases between them. The CDR3 extends over 15 amino acids. CDR3 DNA sequence: TGTGCCACCAGCAGAGACCCAACAGGAACTAAAGGCTACACCTTC. Translated, it gives CATSRDPTGTKGYTF.

V usage is TRBV7-9 and J usage is TRBJ1-2; D gene ambiguous. Germline CDR1 SEHNR, CDR2 FQNEAQ (reference sequence). This CDR3 has 14 residues. V lost 7 bases and J 6 bases, leaving 18 bases between the germline ends. This CDR3 is CASTTGQSADGYTF. CDR3 bases: TGTGCCAGCACAACGGGCCAATCAGCGGATGGCTACACCTTC.

The genes are TRBV9 and TRBJ1-2; a weak D match, TRBD1 (6 bases). Trimming removed 3 bases from V and 4 bases from J, with 13 bases in between. CDR3 length: 14 amino acids. CDR1 is SGDLS, CDR2 YYNGEE, per germline. Here the CDR3 reads CASSGTGYLYGYTF. The CDR3, as DNA: TGTGCCAGCAGCGGAACAGGGTACCTCTATGGCTACACCTTC.

The rearrangement links TRBV30 to TRBJ2-7, with D unclear. Deletions cut 4 bases from V and 0 bases from J, with 7 bases between. Per germline, CDR1 GTSNPN and CDR2 SVGIG (reference sequence). CDR3 length: 12 residues. This chain's CDR3 is CAWTVNSYEQYF. Written as DNA, the CDR3 is TGTGCCTGGACAGTGAACTCCTACGAGCAGTACTTC.